Below, 5 T cell receptor beta chains from the same sample are listed, as sequenced in a study of control samples from healthy donors and cancer patients. Libraries were prepared by immunoSEQ multiplex PCR; TCRdb keeps only in-frame clonotypes and omits some of them. Of about 110,000 clones listed, approximately 91% were seen once; the top ten hold 6% to 8.5%. Sequencing input: blood. These receptors came from a woman aged 18-29 years in good health.

The V and J genes are TRBV4-3 and TRBJ2-7; 10 bases align to TRBD2. This CDR3 is built from 18 residues. Germline V gives CDR1 LGHNA, CDR2 YSLEER. V was clipped by 1 base and J by 4 bases; unmatched bases: 13. The CDR3: CASSQALGTSGTIYEQYF. As DNA, the CDR3 is TGCGCCAGCAGCCAAGCGCTCGGCACTAGCGGGACTATATACGAGCAGTACTTC.

V and J are TRBV11-3 and TRBJ2-5; the match to TRBD1 covers 7 bases. CDR3 length: 14 amino acids. CDR1 and CDR2 (germline): SGHNT, YENEEA. V dropped 6 bases and J dropped 4; count of bases not matched to a gene: 8. Here the CDR3 DNA reads TGTGCCAGCAGTACCGATTCAGGGGGAGAGACCCAGTACTTC. Encoded protein: CASSTDSGGETQYF.

This chain uses TRBV2 with TRBJ1-5; D not resolved. The germline V gene encodes CDR1 SNHLY and CDR2 FYNNEI. This CDR3 contains 15 residues. Trimming took 3 bases from V and 1 from J, leaving 10 bases between them. The DNA of the CDR3 is TGTGCCAGCAGTGAGGCCAAGGGAAGCAATCAGCCCCAGCATTTT. It codes for CASSEAKGSNQPQHF.

The J gene is TRBJ1-2, the V gene TRBV4-3; tentatively, D is TRBD1 (5 bases). The V end lost 0 bases, the J end lost 5 bases, and 13 bases lay between the germline ends. The CDR3 has 15 amino acids. CDR1 and CDR2 from the germline V gene are LGHNA and YSLEER. CDR3 DNA sequence: TGCGCCAGCAGCCAAGAAATCGGGGCAGGGTATGGCTACACCTTC. This translates into CASSQEIGAGYGYTF.

The chain uses TRBV28 and TRBJ2-3; D perhaps matches TRBD2 (5 bases). Germline V gives CDR1 MDHEN, CDR2 SYDVKM. The V gene lost 1 base and the J gene lost 5 bases, with 16 bases spanning the gap. The CDR3 loop spans 16 amino acids. The CDR3 spells CASSLSLAENVDTQYF. The CDR3 DNA reads as TGTGCCAGCAGTTTATCTCTAGCCGAGAACGTAGATACGCAGTATTTT.